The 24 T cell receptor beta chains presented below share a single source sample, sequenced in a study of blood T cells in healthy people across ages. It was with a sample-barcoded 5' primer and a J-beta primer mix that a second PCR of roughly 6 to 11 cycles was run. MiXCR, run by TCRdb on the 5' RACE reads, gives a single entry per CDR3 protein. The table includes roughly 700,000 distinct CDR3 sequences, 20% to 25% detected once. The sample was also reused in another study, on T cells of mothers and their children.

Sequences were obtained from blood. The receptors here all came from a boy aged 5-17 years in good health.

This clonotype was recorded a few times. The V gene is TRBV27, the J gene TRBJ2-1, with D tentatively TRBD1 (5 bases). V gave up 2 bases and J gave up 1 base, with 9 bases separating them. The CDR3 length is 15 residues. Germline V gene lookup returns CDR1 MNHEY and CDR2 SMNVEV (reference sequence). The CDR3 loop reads CASSLSRVSYNEQFF. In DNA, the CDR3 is TGTGCCAGCAGTTTAAGCAGGGTGTCCTACAATGAGCAGTTCTTC.

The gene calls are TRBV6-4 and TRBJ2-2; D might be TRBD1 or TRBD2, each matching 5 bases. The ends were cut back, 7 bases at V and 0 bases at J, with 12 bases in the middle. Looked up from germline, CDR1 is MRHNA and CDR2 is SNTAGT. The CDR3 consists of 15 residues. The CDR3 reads CASKWDGTNTGELFF. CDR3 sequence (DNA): TGTGCCAGCAAATGGGACGGAACGAACACCGGGGAGCTGTTTTTT.

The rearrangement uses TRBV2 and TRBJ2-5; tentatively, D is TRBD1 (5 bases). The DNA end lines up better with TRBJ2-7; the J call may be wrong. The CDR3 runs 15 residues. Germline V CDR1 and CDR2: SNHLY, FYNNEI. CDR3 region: CASVREAALQDEQYF. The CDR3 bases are TGTGCCAGCGTGCGTGAGGCAGCCCTACAGGACGAGCAGTACTTC.

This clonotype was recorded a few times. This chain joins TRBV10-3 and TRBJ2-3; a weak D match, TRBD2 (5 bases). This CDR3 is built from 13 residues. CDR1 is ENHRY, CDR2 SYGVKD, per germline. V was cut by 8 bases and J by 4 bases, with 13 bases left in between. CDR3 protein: CAISQSGADTQYF. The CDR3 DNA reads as TGTGCCATCTCCCAGTCCGGGGCAGATACGCAGTATTTT.

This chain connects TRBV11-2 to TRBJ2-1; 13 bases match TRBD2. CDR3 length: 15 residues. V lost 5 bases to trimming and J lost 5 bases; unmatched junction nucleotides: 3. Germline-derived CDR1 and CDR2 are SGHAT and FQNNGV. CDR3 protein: CASSTGTSGDNEQFF. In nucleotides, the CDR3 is TGTGCCAGCAGCACGGGGACTAGCGGGGACAATGAGCAGTTCTTC.

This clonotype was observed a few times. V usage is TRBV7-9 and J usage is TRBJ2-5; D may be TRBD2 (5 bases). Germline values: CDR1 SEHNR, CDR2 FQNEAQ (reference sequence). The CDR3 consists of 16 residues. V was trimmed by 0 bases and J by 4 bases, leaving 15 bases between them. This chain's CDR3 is CASSLARAKLGETQYF. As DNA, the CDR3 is TGTGCCAGCAGCTTAGCTCGAGCGAAACTAGGAGAGACCCAGTACTTC.

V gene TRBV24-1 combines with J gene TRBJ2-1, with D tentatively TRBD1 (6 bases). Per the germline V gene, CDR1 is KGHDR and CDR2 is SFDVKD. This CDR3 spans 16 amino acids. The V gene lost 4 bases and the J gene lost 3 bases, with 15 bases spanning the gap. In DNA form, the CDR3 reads TGTGCCACCAGTGACCCACCAGGGGAGTACTACAATGAGCAGTTCTTC. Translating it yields CATSDPPGEYYNEQFF.

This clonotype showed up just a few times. CDR3: CASSVTGQYEQYF. As DNA, the CDR3 is TGTGCCAGCAGCGTTACCGGTCAATACGAGCAGTACTTC. The chain links TRBV5-5 to TRBJ2-5; unclear D gene. With the DNA end fitting TRBJ2-7 better, the J assignment may be wrong. The CDR3 length is 13 residues. In germline, CDR1 is SGHKS, CDR2 YYEKEE (reference sequence).

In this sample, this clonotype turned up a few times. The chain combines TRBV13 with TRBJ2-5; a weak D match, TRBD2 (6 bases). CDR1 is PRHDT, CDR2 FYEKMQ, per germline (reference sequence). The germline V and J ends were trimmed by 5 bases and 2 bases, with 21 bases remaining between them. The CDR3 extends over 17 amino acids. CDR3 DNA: TGTGCCAGCAGCCAAAGGCCAACCCGGGAGCTACAAGAGACCCAGTACTTC. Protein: CASSQRPTRELQETQYF. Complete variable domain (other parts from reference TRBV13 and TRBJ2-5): AAGVIQSPRHLIKEKRETATLKCYPIPRHDTVYWYQQGPGQDPQFLISFYEKMQSDKGSIPDRFSAQQFSDYHSELNMSSLELGDSALYFCASSQRPTRELQETQYFGPGTRLLVL.

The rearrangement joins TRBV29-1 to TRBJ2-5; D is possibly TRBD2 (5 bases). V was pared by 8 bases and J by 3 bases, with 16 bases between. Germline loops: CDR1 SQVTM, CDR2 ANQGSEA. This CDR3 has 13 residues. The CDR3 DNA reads TGCAGCTTCCTAGGACTGCCCAAAGAGACCCAGTACTTC. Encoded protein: CSFLGLPKETQYF. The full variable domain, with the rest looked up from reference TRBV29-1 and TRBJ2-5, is SAVISQKPSRDICQRGTSLTIQCQVDSQVTMMFWYRQQPGQSLTLIATANQGSEATYESGFVIDKFPISRPNLTFSTLTVSNMSPEDSSIYLCSFLGLPKETQYFGPGTRLLVL.

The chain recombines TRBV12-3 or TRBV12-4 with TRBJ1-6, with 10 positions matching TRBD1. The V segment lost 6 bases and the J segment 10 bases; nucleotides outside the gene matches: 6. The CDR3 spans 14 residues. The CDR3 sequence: CASRSGTGVSPLHF. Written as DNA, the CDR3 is TGTGCCAGCAGGTCCGGGACAGGGGTCTCACCCCTCCACTTT.

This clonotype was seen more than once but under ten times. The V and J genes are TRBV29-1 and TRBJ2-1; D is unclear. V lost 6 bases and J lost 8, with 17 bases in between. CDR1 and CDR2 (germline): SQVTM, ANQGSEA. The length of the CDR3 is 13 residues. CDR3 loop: CSVGSGNSDEQFF. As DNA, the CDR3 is TGCAGCGTGGGTAGTGGGAACTCGGATGAGCAGTTCTTC.

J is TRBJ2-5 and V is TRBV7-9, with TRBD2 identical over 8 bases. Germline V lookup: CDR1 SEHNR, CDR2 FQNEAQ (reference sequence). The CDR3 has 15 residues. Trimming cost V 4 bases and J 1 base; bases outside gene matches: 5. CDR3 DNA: TGTGCCAGCAGCTCACTAGCGGAGATCCAAGAGACCCAGTACTTC. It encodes CASSSLAEIQETQYF.

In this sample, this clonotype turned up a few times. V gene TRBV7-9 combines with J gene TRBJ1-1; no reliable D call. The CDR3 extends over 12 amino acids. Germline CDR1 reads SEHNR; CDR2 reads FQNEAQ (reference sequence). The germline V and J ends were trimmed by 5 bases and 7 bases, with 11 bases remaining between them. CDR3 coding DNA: TGTGCCAGCAGCCCCCCCAATAATGAAGCTTTCTTT. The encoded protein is CASSPPNNEAFF. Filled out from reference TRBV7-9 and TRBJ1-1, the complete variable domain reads DTGVSQNPRHKITKRGQNVTFRCDPISEHNRLYWYRQTLGQGPEFLTYFQNEAQLEKSRLLSDRFSAERPKGSFSTLEIQRTEQGDSAMYLCASSPPNNEAFFGQGTRLTVV.

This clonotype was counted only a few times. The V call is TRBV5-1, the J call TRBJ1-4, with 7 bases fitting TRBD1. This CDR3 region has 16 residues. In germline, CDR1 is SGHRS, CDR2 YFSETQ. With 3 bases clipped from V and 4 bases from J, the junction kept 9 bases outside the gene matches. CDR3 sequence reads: CASSSLPGQINEKLFF. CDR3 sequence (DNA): TGCGCCAGCAGCTCTCTCCCGGGACAGATTAATGAAAAACTGTTTTTT.

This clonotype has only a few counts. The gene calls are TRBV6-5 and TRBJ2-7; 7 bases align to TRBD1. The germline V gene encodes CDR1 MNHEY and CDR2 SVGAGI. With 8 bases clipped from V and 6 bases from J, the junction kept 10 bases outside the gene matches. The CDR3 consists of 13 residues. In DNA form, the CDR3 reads TGTGCCAGCGGATGGACAGGAAGGGGCGAGCAGTACTTC. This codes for CASGWTGRGEQYF.

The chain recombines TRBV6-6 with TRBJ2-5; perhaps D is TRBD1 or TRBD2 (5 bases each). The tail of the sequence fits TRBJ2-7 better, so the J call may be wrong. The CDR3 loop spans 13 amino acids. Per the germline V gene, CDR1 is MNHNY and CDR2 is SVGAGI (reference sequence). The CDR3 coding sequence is TGTGCCAGCAGTTGTGGGGGATCCTACGAGCAGTACTTC. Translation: CASSCGGSYEQYF.

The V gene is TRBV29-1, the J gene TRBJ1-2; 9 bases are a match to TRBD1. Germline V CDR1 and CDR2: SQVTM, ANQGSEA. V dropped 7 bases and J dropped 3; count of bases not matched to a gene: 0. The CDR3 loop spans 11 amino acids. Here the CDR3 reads CSGQGDYGYTF. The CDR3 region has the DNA TGCAGCGGACAGGGGGACTATGGCTACACCTTC.

The CDR3 region has the DNA TGTGCCAGCAGCTTAGGGTTGTTGAGACAAGAGTCTGGGGCCAACGTCCTGACTTTC. It codes for CASSLGLLRQESGANVLTF. The chain has TRBV13 and TRBJ2-6; D not resolved. This CDR3 spans 19 amino acids. The germline V gene encodes CDR1 PRHDT and CDR2 FYEKMQ (reference sequence). Trimming removed 0 bases at V and 1 base at J, with 16 bases between.

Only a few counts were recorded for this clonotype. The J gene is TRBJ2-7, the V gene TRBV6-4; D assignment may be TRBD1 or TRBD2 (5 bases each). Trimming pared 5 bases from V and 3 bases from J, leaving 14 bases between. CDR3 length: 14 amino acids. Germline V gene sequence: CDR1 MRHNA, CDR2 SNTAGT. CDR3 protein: CASSTDTRYYEQYF. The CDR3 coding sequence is TGTGCCAGCAGTACGGACACTAGATACTACGAGCAGTACTTC.

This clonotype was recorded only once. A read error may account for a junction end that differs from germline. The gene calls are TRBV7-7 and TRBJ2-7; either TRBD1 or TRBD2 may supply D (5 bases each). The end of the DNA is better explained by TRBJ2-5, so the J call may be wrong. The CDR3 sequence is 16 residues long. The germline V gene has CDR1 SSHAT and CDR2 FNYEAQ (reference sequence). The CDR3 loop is CASSLYAGTEQETQYF. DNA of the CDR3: TGTGCTAGCAGCTTATATGCCGGGACGGAACAAGAGACCCAGTACTTC.

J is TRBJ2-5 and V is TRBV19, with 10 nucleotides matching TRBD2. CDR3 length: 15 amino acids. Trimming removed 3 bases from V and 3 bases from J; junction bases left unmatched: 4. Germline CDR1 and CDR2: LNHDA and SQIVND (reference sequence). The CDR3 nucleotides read TGTGCCAGTAGTATGGCAGCGGGAGGGGAAGAGACCCAGTACTTC. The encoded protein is CASSMAAGGEETQYF.

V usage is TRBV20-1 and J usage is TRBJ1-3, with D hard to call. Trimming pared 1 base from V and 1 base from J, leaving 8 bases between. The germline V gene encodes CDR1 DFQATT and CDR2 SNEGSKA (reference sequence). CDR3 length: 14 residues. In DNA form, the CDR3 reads TGCAGTGCTAGAGTGGGGTTATCTGGAAACACCATATATTTT. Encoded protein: CSARVGLSGNTIYF.

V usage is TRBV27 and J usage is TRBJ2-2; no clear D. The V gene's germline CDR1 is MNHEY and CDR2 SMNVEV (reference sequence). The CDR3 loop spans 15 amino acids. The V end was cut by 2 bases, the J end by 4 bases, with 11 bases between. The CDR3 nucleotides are TGTGCCAGCAGTTTAATTTTTCCCACCACCGGGGAGCTGTTTTTT. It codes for CASSLIFPTTGELFF.